This TCR beta chain was sequenced in a study of response to subunit inactivated influenza vaccine. Study results and limitations: Authors suggested each seasonal flu vaccination may recruit only limited numbers of new T cells.

Losses at the gene ends were 6 bases for V and 3 bases for J; bases not matched to a gene: 5. The CDR3 extends over 15 amino acids. There are many counts of this clonotype. Its antigen remains unidentified. MiXCR, applied by TCRdb to the RT-PCR reads, yields one record per CDR3 protein. The data hold roughly 790,000 distinct CDR3 sequences, with around 21% observed a single time. The specimen comprised PBMCs from blood, sampled 5 days after vaccination. The receptor was isolated from a man aged 45 to 65 who received an inactivated influenza vaccine. The rearrangement joins TRBV12-3 or TRBV12-4 to TRBJ2-2; 9 bases are a match to TRBD1. CDR3 residues: CASSPRQGDTGELFF. CDR3 sequence (DNA): TGTGCCAGCAGCCCCAGACAGGGGGACACCGGGGAGCTGTTTTTT.